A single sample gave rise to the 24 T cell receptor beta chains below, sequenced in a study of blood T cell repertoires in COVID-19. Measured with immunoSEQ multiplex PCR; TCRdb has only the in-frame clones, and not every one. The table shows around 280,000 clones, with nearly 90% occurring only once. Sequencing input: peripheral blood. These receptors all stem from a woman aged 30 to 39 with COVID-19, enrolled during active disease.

The CDR3 here is CASSLAGVRRGRYEQYF. DNA of the CDR3: TGCGCCAGCAGCTTGGCCGGAGTTCGCAGGGGGCGGTACGAGCAGTACTTC. The V and J genes are TRBV5-1 and TRBJ2-7; 8 bases map to TRBD1. The ends lost 0 bases at V and 4 bases at J; junction bases unmatched: 12. The CDR3 totals 17 residues. Germline CDR1 reads SGHRS; CDR2 reads YFSETQ.

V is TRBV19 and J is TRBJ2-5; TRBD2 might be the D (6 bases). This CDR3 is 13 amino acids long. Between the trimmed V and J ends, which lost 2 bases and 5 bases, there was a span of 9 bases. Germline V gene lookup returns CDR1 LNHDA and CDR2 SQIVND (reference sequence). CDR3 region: CASSITGGETQYF. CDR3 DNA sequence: TGTGCCAGTAGTATAACTGGGGGGGAGACCCAGTACTTC.

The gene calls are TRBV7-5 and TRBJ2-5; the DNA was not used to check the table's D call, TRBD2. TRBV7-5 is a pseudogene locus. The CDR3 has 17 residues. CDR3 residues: CVRSRGGGAILQETQYF. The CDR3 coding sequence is TGTGTCAGAAGCCGTGGCGGGGGGGCCATCCTACAAGAGACCCAGTACTTC.

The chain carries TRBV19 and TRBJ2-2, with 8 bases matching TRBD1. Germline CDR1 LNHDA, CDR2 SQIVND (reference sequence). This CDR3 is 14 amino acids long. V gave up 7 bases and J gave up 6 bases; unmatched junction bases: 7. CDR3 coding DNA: TGTGCCAGTACTTCAGGGGGCAGCCCCGGGGAGCTGTTTTTT. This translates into CASTSGGSPGELFF.

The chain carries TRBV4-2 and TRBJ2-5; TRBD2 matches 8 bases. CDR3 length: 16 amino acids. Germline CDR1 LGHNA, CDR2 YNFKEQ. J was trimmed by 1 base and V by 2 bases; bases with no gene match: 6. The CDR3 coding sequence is TGTGCCAGCAGCCAAACCGGGACTAGTGTCCAAGAGACCCAGTACTTC. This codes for CASSQTGTSVQETQYF.

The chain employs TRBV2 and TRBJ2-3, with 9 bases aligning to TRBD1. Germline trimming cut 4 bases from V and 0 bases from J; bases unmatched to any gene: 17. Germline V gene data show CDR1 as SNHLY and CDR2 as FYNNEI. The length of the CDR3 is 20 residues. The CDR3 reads CASSAAPGQGFPSSTDTQYF. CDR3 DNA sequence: TGTGCCAGCAGTGCAGCGCCGGGACAGGGTTTCCCCTCTAGCACAGATACGCAGTATTTT.

The CDR3 spells CASSAHRGLRDEQFF. In nucleotides, the CDR3 is TGTGCCAGCAGCGCACACAGGGGGCTTCGGGATGAGCAGTTCTTC. The chain recombines TRBV5-5 with TRBJ2-1, with 9 nucleotides matching TRBD1. Trimming at V came to 4 bases and at J to 8 bases, leaving 10 bases not matched to a gene. Per the germline V gene, CDR1 is SGHKS and CDR2 is YYEKEE (reference sequence). The CDR3 consists of 15 residues.

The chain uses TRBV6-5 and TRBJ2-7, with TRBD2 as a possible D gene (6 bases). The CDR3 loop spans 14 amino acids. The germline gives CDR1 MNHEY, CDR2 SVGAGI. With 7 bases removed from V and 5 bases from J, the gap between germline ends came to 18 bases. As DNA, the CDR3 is TGTGCCAGCAAACGGAGGGTCGAAGTCCACGAGCAGTACTTC. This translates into CASKRRVEVHEQYF.

The chain's CDR3 is CASSLNWGPLTEAFF. In DNA form, the CDR3 reads TGTGCCAGCAGCTTGAACTGGGGGCCGCTCACTGAAGCTTTCTTT. V is TRBV5-6 and J is TRBJ1-1; tentative D call: TRBD1 (6 bases). Trimming stripped 1 base from V and 4 bases from J, with 14 bases between. This CDR3 contains 15 residues. Germline V gives CDR1 SGHDT, CDR2 YYEEEE.

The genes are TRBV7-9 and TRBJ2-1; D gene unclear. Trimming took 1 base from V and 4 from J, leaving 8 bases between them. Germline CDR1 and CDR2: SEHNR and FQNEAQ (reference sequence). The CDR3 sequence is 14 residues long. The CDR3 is CASSLVAQYNEQFF. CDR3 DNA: TGTGCCAGCAGCTTAGTGGCACAGTACAATGAGCAGTTCTTC. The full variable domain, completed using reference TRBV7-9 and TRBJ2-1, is DTGVSQNPRHKITKRGQNVTFRCDPISEHNRLYWYRQTLGQGPEFLTYFQNEAQLEKSRLLSDRFSAERPKGSFSTLEIQRTEQGDSAMYLCASSLVAQYNEQFFGPGTRLTVL.

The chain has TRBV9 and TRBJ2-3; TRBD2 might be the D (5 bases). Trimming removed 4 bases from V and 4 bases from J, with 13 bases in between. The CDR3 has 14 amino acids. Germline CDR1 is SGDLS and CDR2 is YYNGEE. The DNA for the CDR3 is TGTGCCAGCAGCCCCCCGGCGGGTGCAGATACGCAGTATTTT. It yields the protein CASSPPAGADTQYF.

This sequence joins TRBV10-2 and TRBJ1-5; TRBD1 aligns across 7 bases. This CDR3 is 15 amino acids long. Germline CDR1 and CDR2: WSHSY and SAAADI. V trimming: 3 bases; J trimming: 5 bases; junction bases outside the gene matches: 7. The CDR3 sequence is CASSEGTATDQPQHF. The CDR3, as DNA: TGCGCCAGCAGTGAAGGGACAGCGACAGATCAGCCCCAGCATTTT.

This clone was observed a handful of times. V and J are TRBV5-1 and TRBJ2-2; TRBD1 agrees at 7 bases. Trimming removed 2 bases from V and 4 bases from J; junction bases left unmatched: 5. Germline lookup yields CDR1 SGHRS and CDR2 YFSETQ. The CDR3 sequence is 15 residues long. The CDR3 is CASSFSTGTTGELFF. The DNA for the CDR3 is TGCGCCAGCAGCTTTTCGACAGGGACCACCGGGGAGCTGTTTTTT.

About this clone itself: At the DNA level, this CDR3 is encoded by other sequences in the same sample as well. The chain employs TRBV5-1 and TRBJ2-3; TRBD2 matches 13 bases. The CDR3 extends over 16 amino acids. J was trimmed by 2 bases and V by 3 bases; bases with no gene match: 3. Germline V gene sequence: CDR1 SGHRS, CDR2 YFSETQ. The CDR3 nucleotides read TGCGCCAGCAGCTCGACTAGCGGGGGGCCCACAGATACGCAGTATTTT. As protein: CASSSTSGGPTDTQYF. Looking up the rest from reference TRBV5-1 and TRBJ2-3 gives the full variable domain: KAGVTQTPRYLIKTRGQQVTLSCSPISGHRSVSWYQQTPGQGLQFLFEYFSETQRNKGNFPGRFSGRQFSNSRSEMNVSTLELGDSALYLCASSSTSGGPTDTQYFGPGTRLTVL.

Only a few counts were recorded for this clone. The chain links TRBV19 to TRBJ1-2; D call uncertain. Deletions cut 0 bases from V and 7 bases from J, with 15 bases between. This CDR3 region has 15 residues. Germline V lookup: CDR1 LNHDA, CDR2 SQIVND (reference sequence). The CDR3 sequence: CASSIDLAGFGGYTF. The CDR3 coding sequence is TGTGCCAGTAGTATAGATTTGGCGGGGTTTGGTGGCTACACCTTC.

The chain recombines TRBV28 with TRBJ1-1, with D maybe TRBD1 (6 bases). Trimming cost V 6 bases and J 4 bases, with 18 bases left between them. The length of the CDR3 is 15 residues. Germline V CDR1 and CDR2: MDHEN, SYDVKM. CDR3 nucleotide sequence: TGTGCCAGCAGCCAAAGTCGGGGGGCAGGCACTGAAGCTTTCTTT. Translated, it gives CASSQSRGAGTEAFF.

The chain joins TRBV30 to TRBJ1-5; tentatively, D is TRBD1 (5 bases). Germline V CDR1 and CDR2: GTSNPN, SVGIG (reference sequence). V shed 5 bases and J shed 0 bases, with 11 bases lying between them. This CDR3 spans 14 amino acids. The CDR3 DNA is TGTGCCTGGGCCAAGGGGAATAGCAATCAGCCCCAGCATTTT. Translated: CAWAKGNSNQPQHF.

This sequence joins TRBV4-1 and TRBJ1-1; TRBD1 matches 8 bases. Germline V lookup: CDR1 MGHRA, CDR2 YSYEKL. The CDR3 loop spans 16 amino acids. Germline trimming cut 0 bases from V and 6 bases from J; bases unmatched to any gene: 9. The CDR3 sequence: CASSQDVRTGSPEAFF. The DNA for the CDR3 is TGCGCCAGCAGCCAAGATGTTAGGACAGGGTCCCCTGAAGCTTTCTTT.

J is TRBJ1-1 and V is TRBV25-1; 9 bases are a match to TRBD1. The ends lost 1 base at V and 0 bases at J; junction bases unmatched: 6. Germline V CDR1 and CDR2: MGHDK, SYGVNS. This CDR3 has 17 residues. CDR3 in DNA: TGTGCCAGCAGTGAATGGGGAACAGGGGGCCTGAACACTGAAGCTTTCTTT. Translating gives CASSEWGTGGLNTEAFF.

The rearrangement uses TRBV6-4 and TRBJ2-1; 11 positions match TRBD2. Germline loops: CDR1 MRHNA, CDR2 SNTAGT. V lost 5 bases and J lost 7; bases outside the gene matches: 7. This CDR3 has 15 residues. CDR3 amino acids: CASSLSSGGLNEQFF. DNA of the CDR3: TGTGCCAGCAGTTTGTCTAGCGGGGGGTTGAATGAGCAGTTCTTC.

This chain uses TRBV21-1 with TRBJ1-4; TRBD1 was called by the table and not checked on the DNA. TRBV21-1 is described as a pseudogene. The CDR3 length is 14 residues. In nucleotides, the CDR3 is TGTGCCAGCAGCAACAGGACAGGGAAAGAAAAACTGTTTTTT. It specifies CASSNRTGKEKLFF.

CDR3: CASSLTTGPYEQYF. The CDR3 region has the DNA TGTGCCAGCAGCTTAACCACAGGGCCCTACGAGCAGTACTTC. The rearrangement uses TRBV7-9 and TRBJ2-7; tentative D call: TRBD1 (6 bases). Trimming pared 2 bases from V and 2 bases from J, leaving 10 bases between. The CDR3 length is 14 residues. Per the germline V gene, CDR1 is SEHNR and CDR2 is FQNEAQ (reference sequence).

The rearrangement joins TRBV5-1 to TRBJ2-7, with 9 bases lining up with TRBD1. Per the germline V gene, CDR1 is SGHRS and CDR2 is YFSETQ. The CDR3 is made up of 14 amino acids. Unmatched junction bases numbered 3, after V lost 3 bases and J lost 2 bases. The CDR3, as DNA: TGCGCCAGCAGCTCCGGGACAGGGCCCTACGAGCAGTACTTC. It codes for CASSSGTGPYEQYF.

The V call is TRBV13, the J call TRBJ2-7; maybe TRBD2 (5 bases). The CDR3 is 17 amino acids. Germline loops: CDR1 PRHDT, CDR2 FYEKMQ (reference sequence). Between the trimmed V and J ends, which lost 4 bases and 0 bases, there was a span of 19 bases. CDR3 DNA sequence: TGTGCCAGCAGCTCGTCGCTCGAGGGCCCCTACTCCTACGAGCAGTACTTC. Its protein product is CASSSSLEGPYSYEQYF.